Listed below are T cell receptor beta chains from one sample, sequenced in a study of T cell repertoires in cytomegalovirus infection. Each CDR3 protein is one row after TCRdb ran MiXCR on the reads. The data hold 200,000 to 300,000 distinct CDR3 sequences, with roughly 15% observed a single time. Source material: PBMCs. The source is a human donor in good health (CMV status not recorded). Some clones in this sample may be carry-over from other donors' samples. CDR3s include the opening cysteine and the closing phenylalanine or tryptophan. The order of the fields is D gene, V gene, clone size, J gene, CDR3 protein, CDR3 DNA. A D gene is named only where the DNA matches it firmly. Not every row has a clone size; where given, it reads once, few, many or a size class.

TRBD2,TRBV7-6,many,TRBJ2-1,CASSPRTSGNEQFF,TGTGCCAGCAGCCCTCGGACTAGCGGGAATGAGCAGTTCTTC
.,TRBV18,.,TRBJ2-7,CASSPWDTLSYEQYF,TGTGCCAGCTCACCGTGGGACACGCTATCCTACGAGCAGTACTTC
.,TRBV6-6,many,TRBJ1-5,CASSLDINQPQHF,TGTGCCAGCAGTCTGGACATTAATCAGCCCCAGCATTTT
TRBD1,TRBV7-3,few,TRBJ1-1,CASSLTPGTGLTEAFF,TGTGCCAGCAGCTTAACCCCCGGGACAGGGCTCACTGAAGCTTTCTTT
.,TRBV2,many,TRBJ2-3,CASRAVDPRQYF,TGTGCCAGCAGGGCTGTAGATCCACGGCAGTATTTT
TRBD2,TRBV29-1,.,TRBJ2-1,CSVSPSGGNNEQFF,TGCAGCGTTTCTCCTAGCGGGGGGAACAATGAGCAGTTCTTC
TRBD1,TRBV7-3,many,TRBJ2-6,CASSLPTGGVGGANVLTF,TGTGCCAGCAGCCTTCCCACAGGGGGCGTTGGTGGGGCCAACGTCCTGACTTTC
TRBD2,TRBV7-2,many,TRBJ2-5,CASSPSLAGVGETQYF,TGTGCCAGCAGCCCGAGCCTAGCGGGAGTGGGAGAGACCCAGTACTTC
.,TRBV19,.,TRBJ2-1,CASSISGRDYNEQFF,TGTGCCAGTAGTATTTCGGGTAGGGATTACAATGAGCAGTTCTTC
TRBD1,TRBV4-1,many,TRBJ2-1,CASSQEDGTGGHEQFF,TGCGCCAGCAGCCAAGAGGACGGGACAGGGGGGCATGAGCAGTTCTTC
TRBD1,TRBV7-8,many,TRBJ1-4,CASSIGQGNEKLFF,TGTGCCAGCAGCATCGGACAGGGGAATGAAAAACTGTTTTTT
.,TRBV5-1,.,TRBJ2-1,CASSFGGVPYNEQFF,TGCGCCAGCAGCTTCGGGGGCGTCCCCTACAATGAGCAGTTCTTC
TRBD1,TRBV28,many,TRBJ1-6,CASRPGQPSPLHF,TGTGCCAGCAGACCGGGACAGCCCTCACCCCTCCACTTT
.,TRBV5-6,.,TRBJ2-3,CASSLVSGSTDTQYF,TGTGCCAGCAGCTTGGTGTCAGGCAGCACAGATACGCAGTATTTT
TRBD2,TRBV4-1,.,TRBJ2-6,CASSQDSGGASGANVLTF,TGCGCCAGCAGCCAAGATAGCGGGGGGGCCTCCGGGGCCAACGTCCTGACTTTC
TRBD1,TRBV10-2,many,TRBJ1-1,CASSEAKGATEAFF,TGCGCCAGCAGTGAAGCCAAGGGGGCCACTGAAGCTTTCTTT
TRBD2,TRBV20-1,.,TRBJ2-1,CSAEKLILAGGDPQFF,TGCAGTGCTGAGAAACTTATACTAGCGGGGGGCGACCCGCAGTTCTTC
TRBD1,TRBV6-6,.,TRBJ2-7,CASSYADRINFYEQYF,TGTGCCAGCAGTTACGCGGACAGGATCAATTTTTACGAGCAGTACTTC
TRBD2,TRBV7-2,many,TRBJ2-1,CASSFSLTSGGNEQFF,TGTGCCAGCAGCTTCTCATTGACTAGCGGGGGCAATGAGCAGTTCTTC
TRBD2,TRBV6-8,.,TRBJ2-5,CASSLRGLEIETQYF,TGTGCCAGCAGCCTCAGGGGACTAGAGATAGAGACCCAGTACTTC
TRBD1,TRBV14,many,TRBJ1-1,CASSPRFGQGDTEAFF,TGTGCCAGCAGCCCCCGGTTCGGACAGGGAGACACTGAAGCTTTCTTT
.,TRBV7-9,.,TRBJ1-4,CASSLAGGTAEKLFF,TGTGCCAGCAGCTTAGCGGGTGGGACGGCTGAAAAACTGTTTTTT
TRBD1,TRBV7-2,many,TRBJ1-6,CASSLALPGQGVPHSPLHF,TGTGCCAGCAGCTTGGCTCTACCGGGACAGGGGGTCCCCCATTCACCCCTCCACTTT
.,TRBV2,many,TRBJ2-5,CASKLGASLETQYF,TGTGCCAGCAAATTGGGGGCTAGCTTAGAGACCCAGTACTTC
TRBD1,TRBV20-1,.,TRBJ1-1,CSAGLPGQNFRGTEAFF,TGCAGTGCGGGGCTACCGGGACAGAATTTCCGTGGCACTGAAGCTTTCTTT
.,TRBV7-4,.,TRBJ2-2,CASSLEAATGELFF,TGTGCCAGCAGCTTAGAGGCAGCCACCGGGGAGCTGTTTTTT
TRBD1,TRBV5-1,.,TRBJ1-2,CASSAGTGGNYGYTF,TGCGCCAGCAGCGCCGGGACAGGAGGGAACTATGGCTACACCTTC
.,TRBV2,few,TRBJ1-1,CASSADRHPNTEAFF,TGTGCCAGCAGTGCCGATAGACACCCGAACACTGAAGCTTTCTTT
.,TRBV7-2,many,TRBJ2-5,CASSLARGTQYF,TGTGCCAGCAGCTTGGCCCGGGGGACCCAGTACTTC
.,TRBV7-9,few,TRBJ1-1,CASSPQGHLNTEAFF,TGTGCCAGCAGCCCCCAAGGACACCTGAACACTGAAGCTTTCTTT
TRBD2,TRBV20-1,few,TRBJ2-2,CSARLAGGYTGELFF,TGCAGTGCTAGACTGGCGGGGGGCTACACCGGGGAGCTGTTTTTT